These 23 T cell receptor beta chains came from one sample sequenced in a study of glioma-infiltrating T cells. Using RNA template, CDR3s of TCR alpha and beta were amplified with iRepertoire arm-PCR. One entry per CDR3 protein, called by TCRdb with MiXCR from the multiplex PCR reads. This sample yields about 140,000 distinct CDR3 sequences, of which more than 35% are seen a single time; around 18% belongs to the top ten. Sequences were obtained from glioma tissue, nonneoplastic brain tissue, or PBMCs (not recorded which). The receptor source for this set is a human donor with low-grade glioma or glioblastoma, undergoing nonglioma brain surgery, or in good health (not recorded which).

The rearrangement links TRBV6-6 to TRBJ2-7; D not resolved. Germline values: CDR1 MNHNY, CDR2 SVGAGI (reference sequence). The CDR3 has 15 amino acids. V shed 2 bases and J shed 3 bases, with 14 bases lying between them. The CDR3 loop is CASSYGLRDGYEQYF. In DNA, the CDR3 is TGTGCCAGCAGTTACGGGCTTCGAGACGGCTACGAGCAGTACTTC.

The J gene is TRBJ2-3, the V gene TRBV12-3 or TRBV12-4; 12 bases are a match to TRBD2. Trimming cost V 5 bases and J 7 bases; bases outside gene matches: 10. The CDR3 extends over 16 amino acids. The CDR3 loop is CASSPRTSGTWNTQYF. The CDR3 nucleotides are TGTGCCAGCAGTCCCCGGACTAGCGGGACTTGGAATACGCAGTATTTT.

This chain's CDR3 is CASSLDQQPQHF. CDR3 DNA: TGTGCCAGCAGTTTAGATCAACAGCCCCAGCATTTT. The chain employs TRBV12-3 or TRBV12-4 and TRBJ1-5; no definite D call. Trimming shortened V by 1 base and J by 7 bases, and 5 bases separated the two germline ends. The CDR3 length is 12 residues.

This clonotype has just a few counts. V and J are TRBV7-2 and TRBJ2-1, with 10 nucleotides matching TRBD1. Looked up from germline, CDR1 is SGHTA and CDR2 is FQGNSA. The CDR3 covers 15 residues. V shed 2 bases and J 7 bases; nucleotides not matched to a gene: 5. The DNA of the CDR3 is TGTGCCAGCAGCTTATTCGGGACAGGGGTGAATGAGCAGTTCTTC. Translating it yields CASSLFGTGVNEQFF. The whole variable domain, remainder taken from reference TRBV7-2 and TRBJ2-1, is GAGVSQSPSNKVTEKGKDVELRCDPISGHTALYWYRQSLGQGLEFLIYFQGNSAPDKSGLPSDRFSAERTGGSVSTLTIQRTQQEDSAVYLCASSLFGTGVNEQFFGPGTRLTVL.

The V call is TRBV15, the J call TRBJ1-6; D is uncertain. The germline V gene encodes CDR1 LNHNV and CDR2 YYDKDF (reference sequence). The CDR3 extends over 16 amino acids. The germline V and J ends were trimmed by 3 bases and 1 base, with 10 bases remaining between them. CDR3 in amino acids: CATSRVPGSYNSPLHF. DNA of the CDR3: TGTGCCACCAGCAGGGTTCCGGGTTCCTATAATTCACCCCTCCACTTT.

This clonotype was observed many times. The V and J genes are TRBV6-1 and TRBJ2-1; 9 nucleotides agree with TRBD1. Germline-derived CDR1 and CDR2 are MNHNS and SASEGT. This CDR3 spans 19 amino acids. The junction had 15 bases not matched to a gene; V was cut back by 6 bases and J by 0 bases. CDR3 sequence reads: CASSSRDRVTIGSYNEQFF. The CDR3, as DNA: TGTGCCAGCAGCTCGAGGGACAGGGTGACCATAGGCTCCTACAATGAGCAGTTCTTC.

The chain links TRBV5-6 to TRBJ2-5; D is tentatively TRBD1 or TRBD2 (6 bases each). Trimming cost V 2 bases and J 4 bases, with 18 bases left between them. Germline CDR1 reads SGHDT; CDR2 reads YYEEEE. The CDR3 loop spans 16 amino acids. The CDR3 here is CASSFRGAKTTETQYF. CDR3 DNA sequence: TGTGCCAGCAGCTTTAGGGGGGCCAAAACGACAGAGACCCAGTACTTC.

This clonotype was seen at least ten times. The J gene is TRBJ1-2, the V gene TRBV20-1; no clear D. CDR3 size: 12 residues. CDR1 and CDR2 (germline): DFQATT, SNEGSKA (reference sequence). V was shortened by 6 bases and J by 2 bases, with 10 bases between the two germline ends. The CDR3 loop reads CSALISNYGYTF. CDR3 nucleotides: TGCAGTGCCCTGATCTCAAACTATGGCTACACCTTC.

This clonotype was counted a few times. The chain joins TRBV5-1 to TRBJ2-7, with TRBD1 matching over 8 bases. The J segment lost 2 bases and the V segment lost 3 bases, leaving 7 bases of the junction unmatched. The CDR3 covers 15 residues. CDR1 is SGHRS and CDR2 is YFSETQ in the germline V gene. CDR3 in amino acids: CASSYTGTGAYEQYF. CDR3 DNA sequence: TGCGCCAGCAGCTATACCGGGACAGGAGCCTACGAGCAGTACTTC.

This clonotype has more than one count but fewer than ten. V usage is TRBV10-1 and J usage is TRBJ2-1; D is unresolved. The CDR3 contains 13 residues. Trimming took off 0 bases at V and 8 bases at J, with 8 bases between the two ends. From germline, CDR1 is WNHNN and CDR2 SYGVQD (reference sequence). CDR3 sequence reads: CASSESYVHEQFF. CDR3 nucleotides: TGCGCCAGCAGTGAGTCGTATGTACATGAGCAGTTCTTC.

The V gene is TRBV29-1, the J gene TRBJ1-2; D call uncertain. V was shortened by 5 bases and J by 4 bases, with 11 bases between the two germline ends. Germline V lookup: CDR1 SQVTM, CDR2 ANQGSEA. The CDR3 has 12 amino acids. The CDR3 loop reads CSVKPPVYGYTF. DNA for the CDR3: TGCAGCGTTAAGCCCCCCGTCTATGGCTACACCTTC.

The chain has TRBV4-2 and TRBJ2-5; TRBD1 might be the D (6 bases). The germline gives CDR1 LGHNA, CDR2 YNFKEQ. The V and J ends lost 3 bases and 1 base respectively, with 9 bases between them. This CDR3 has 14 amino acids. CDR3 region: CASSQDSLQETQYF. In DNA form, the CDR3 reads TGTGCCAGCAGCCAGGACAGCCTCCAAGAGACCCAGTACTTC.

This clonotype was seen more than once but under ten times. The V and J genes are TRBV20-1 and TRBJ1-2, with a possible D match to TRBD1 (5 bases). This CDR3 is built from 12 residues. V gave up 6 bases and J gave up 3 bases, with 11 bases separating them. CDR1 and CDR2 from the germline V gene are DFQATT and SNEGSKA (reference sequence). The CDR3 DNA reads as TGCAGTGCGCAGGGTTCCGACTATGGCTACACCTTC. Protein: CSAQGSDYGYTF.

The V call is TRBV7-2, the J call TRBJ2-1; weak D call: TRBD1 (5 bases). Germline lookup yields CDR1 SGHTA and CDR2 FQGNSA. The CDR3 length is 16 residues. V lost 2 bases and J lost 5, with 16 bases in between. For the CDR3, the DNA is TGTGCCAGCAGCTTATGGACACCCTCGTCCCACAATGAGCAGTTCTTC. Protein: CASSLWTPSSHNEQFF.

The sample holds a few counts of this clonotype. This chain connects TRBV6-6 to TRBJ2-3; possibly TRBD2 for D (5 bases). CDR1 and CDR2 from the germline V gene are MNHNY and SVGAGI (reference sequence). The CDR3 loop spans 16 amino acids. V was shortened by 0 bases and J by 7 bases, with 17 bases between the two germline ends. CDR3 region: CASSYSYTEGTNTQYF. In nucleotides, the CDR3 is TGTGCCAGCAGTTACTCGTATACAGAGGGTACAAATACGCAGTATTTT.

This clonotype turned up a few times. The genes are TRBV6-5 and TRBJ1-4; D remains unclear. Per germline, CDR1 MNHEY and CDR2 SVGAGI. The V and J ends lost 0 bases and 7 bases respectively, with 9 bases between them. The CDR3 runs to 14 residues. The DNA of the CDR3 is TGTGCCAGCAGTTACTCGTATCGGGGTGAAAAACTGTTTTTT. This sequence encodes CASSYSYRGEKLFF.

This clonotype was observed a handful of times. The CDR3 DNA is TGTGCCAGCAGCCGAGGAGAGACTGAAGCTTTCTTT. It codes for CASSRGETEAFF. The rearrangement joins TRBV3-1 to TRBJ1-1; D ambiguous. The V gene lost 4 bases and the J gene lost 5 bases, with 8 bases spanning the gap. Germline V gives CDR1 LGHDT, CDR2 YNNKEL (reference sequence). This CDR3 is built from 12 residues.

DNA for the CDR3: TGTGCCACCAGCAGAGATCTCACTGACAGGAGCTCTGAAGCTTTCTTT. It specifies CATSRDLTDRSSEAFF. J is TRBJ1-1 and V is TRBV15; tentatively, D is TRBD1 (6 bases). CDR3 length equals 16 residues. Per the germline V gene, CDR1 is LNHNV and CDR2 is YYDKDF (reference sequence). The ends were cut back, 0 bases at V and 6 bases at J, with 17 bases in the middle.

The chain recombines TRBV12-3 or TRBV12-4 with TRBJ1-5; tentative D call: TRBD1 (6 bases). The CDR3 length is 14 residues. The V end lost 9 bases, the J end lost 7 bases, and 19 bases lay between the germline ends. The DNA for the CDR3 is TGTGCCAGGACCATACAGGGAACAGGGCAGCCCCAGCATTTT. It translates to CARTIQGTGQPQHF.

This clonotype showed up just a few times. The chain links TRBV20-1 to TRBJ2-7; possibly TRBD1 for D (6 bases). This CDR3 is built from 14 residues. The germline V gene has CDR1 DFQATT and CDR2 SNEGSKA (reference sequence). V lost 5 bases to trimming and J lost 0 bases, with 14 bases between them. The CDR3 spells CSASGTPSSYEQYF. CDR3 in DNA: TGCAGTGCTTCCGGGACACCGAGCTCCTACGAGCAGTACTTC.

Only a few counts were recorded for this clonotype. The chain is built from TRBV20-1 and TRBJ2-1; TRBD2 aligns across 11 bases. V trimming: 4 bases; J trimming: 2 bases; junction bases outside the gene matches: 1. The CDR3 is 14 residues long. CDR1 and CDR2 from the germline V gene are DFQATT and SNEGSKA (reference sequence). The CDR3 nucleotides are TGCAGTGCTAAGGGACTAGCGGCCTACAATGAGCAGTTCTTC. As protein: CSAKGLAAYNEQFF.

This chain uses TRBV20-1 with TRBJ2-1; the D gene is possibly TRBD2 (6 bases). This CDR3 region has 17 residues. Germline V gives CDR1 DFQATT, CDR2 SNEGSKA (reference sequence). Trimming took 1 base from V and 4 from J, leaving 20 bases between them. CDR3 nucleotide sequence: TGCAGTGCTAGAGCCCAAGCTAGCGTCCGATATTACAATGAGCAGTTCTTC. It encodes CSARAQASVRYYNEQFF.

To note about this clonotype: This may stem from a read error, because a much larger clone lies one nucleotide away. In nucleotides, the CDR3 is TGTGACAGCAGTGCCGCGGAGAGAGAGAGGGCAAGCAATCAGCCCCAGCATTTT. Its protein is CDSSAAERERASNQPQHF. The chain employs TRBV28 and TRBJ1-5; D is unclear. Germline CDR1 MDHEN, CDR2 SYDVKM. The CDR3 extends over 18 amino acids.